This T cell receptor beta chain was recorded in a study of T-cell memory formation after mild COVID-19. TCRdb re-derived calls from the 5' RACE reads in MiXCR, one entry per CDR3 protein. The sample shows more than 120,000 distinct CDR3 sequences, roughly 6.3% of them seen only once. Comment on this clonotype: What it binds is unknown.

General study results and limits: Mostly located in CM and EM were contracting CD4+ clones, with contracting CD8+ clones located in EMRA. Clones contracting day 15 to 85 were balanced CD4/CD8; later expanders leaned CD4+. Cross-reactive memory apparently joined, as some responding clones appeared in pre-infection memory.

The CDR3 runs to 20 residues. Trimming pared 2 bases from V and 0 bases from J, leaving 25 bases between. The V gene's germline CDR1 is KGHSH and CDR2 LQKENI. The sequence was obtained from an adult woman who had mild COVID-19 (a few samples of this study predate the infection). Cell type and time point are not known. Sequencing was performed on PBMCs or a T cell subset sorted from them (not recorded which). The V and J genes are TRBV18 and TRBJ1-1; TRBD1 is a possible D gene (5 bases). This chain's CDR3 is CASSPSPRVDTYLMNTEAFF. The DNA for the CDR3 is TGTGCCAGCTCACCATCCCCCAGGGTCGATACCTACCTGATGAACACTGAAGCTTTCTTT.